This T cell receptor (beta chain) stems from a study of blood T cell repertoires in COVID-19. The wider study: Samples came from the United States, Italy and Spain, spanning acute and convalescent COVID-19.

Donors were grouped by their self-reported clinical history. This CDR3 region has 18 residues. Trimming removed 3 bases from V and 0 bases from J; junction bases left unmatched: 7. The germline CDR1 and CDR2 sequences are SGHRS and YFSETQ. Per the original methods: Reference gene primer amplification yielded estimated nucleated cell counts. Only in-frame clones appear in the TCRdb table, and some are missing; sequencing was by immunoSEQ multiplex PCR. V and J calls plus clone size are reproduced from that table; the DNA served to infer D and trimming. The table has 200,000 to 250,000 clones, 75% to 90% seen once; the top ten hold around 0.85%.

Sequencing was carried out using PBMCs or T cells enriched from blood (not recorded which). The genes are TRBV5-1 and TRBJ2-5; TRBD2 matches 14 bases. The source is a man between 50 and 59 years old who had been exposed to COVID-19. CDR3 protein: CASSSGLAGDPYQETQYF. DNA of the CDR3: TGCGCCAGCAGCTCGGGACTAGCGGGAGATCCGTACCAAGAGACCCAGTACTTC. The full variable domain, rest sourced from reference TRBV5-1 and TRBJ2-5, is KAGVTQTPRYLIKTRGQQVTLSCSPISGHRSVSWYQQTPGQGLQFLFEYFSETQRNKGNFPGRFSGRQFSNSRSEMNVSTLELGDSALYLCASSSGLAGDPYQETQYFGPGTRLLVL.